Below are 9 T cell receptor beta chains sequenced from a single sample in a study of blood T cell repertoires in COVID-19. Method: immunoSEQ multiplex PCR; TCRdb's copy keeps in-frame clones and lacks some. The sample shows approximately 270,000 clones, approximately 89% of them seen only once. The material sequenced was PBMCs or T cells enriched from blood (not recorded which). The receptors shown here come from a woman in her fifties or sixties who had recovered from COVID-19.

The genes are TRBV11-3 and TRBJ2-2, with 16 bases matching TRBD2. Trimming cost V 4 bases and J 6 bases; bases outside gene matches: 11. Germline V gene sequence: CDR1 SGHNT, CDR2 YENEEA. The CDR3 spans 19 residues. CDR3 protein: CASSSSFTGTSGRAGELFF. CDR3 DNA sequence: TGTGCCAGCAGCTCCTCCTTCACCGGGACTAGCGGGAGGGCCGGGGAGCTGTTTTTT.

The chain joins TRBV19 to TRBJ2-3; a weak D match, TRBD2 (5 bases). Germline assignment: CDR1 LNHDA and CDR2 SQIVND (reference sequence). This CDR3 contains 16 residues. V was cut by 5 bases and J by 5 bases, with 20 bases left in between. In nucleotides, the CDR3 is TGTGCCAGTAGTGGTGGTGTACCGGGATGGGGAGATACGCAGTATTTT. It is translated as CASSGGVPGWGDTQYF.

The V call is TRBV10-2, the J call TRBJ2-1; 10 bases agree with TRBD2. The V gene's germline CDR1 is WSHSY and CDR2 SAAADI. The CDR3 is 13 amino acids. J gave up 9 bases and V 8 bases, and 7 bases lay outside the gene matches. The CDR3 here is CASASGGAAEQFF. CDR3 sequence (DNA): TGCGCCAGCGCCAGCGGGGGGGCGGCTGAGCAGTTCTTC.

V gene TRBV6-1 combines with J gene TRBJ1-2; TRBD1 is a possible D gene (6 bases). With 3 bases removed from V and 8 bases from J, the gap between germline ends came to 16 bases. The germline V gene has CDR1 MNHNS and CDR2 SASEGT. The CDR3 extends over 14 amino acids. The CDR3 DNA reads TGTGCCAGCAGTGAGCACTGGGGGCAGGGCGGCTACACCTTC. It codes for CASSEHWGQGGYTF.

This chain links TRBV9 with TRBJ1-5; a possible D gene is TRBD1 (6 bases). The V end was cut by 3 bases, the J end by 5 bases, with 15 bases between. This CDR3 contains 15 residues. The germline V gene has CDR1 SGDLS and CDR2 YYNGEE. The CDR3 DNA follows: TGTGCCAGCAGCGCCGGGGGGGCAGGGGATCAGCCCCAGCATTTT. Its protein is CASSAGGAGDQPQHF. The whole variable domain, remainder taken from reference TRBV9 and TRBJ1-5, is DSGVTQTPKHLITATGQRVTLRCSPRSGDLSVYWYQQSLDQGLQFLIQYYNGEERAKGNILERFSAQQFPDLHSELNLSSLELGDSALYFCASSAGGAGDQPQHFGDGTRLSIL.

The chain recombines TRBV7-2 with TRBJ2-7; 11 bases fit TRBD2. The trim removed 3 bases at V and 2 bases at J, leaving 3 bases unmatched. Per germline, CDR1 SGHTA and CDR2 FQGNSA. The CDR3 runs 15 residues. The CDR3 is CASSFELAGAYEQYF. The CDR3 coding sequence is TGTGCCAGCAGCTTCGAACTAGCGGGAGCCTACGAGCAGTACTTC.

The genes are TRBV18 and TRBJ2-7, with TRBD2 matching 7 bases. V dropped 1 base and J dropped 2; count of bases not matched to a gene: 8. CDR3 size: 16 residues. Germline V gene data show CDR1 as KGHSH and CDR2 as LQKENI. The CDR3 protein is CASSPQSSGVTYEQYF. DNA for the CDR3: TGTGCCAGCTCACCACAGTCCAGCGGGGTTACCTACGAGCAGTACTTC.

CDR3: CASSTPGGTPPMDTEAFF. The DNA for the CDR3 is TGTGCCAGCAGCACCCCTGGGGGGACCCCGCCAATGGACACTGAAGCTTTCTTT. The V and J genes are TRBV21-1 and TRBJ1-1. TRBV21-1 is a listed pseudogene. The CDR3 spans 18 residues.

The rearrangement uses TRBV14 and TRBJ2-3, with 7 bases aligning to TRBD1. Germline trimming cut 0 bases from V and 5 bases from J; bases unmatched to any gene: 5. Germline V gives CDR1 SGHDN, CDR2 FVKESK. CDR3 length: 15 amino acids. This CDR3 reads CASSQDRGFGDTQYF. CDR3 bases: TGTGCCAGCAGCCAAGACAGGGGGTTTGGAGATACGCAGTATTTT.